Listed below are T cell receptor beta chains from one sample, sequenced in a study of blood T cell repertoires in COVID-19. TCRdb keeps only in-frame clones here, not all; method: immunoSEQ multiplex PCR. The sample includes 200,000 to 250,000 clones, just under 85% of them seen just once. The sample was PBMCs or T cells enriched from blood (not recorded which). The receptors derive from a woman aged 40 to 49 with acute COVID-19. CDR3s include the opening cysteine and the closing phenylalanine or tryptophan. Fields, in order: CDR3 protein, CDR3 DNA, D gene, clone size, V gene, J gene. D genes are given only for firm matches. Clone size is given for some rows only: seen once, a few or many times, or a class if the clone is expanded.

CDR3: CASSIQGAGTEAFF
DNA: TGTGCCAGCAGCATACAGGGGGCTGGCACTGAAGCTTTCTTT
D: TRBD1
size: NA
V: TRBV11-2
J: TRBJ1-1

CDR3: CASSLSPNRQETQYF
DNA: TGCGCCAGCAGCTTGAGTCCCAACCGGCAAGAGACCCAGTACTTC
D: NA
size: NA
V: TRBV5-1
J: TRBJ2-5

CDR3: CASSLGQNYGYTF
DNA: TGTGCCAGCAGCCTCGGACAGAACTATGGCTACACCTTC
D: NA
size: few
V: TRBV14
J: TRBJ1-2

CDR3: CASSNGRDFTNEQFF
DNA: TGTGCCAGCAGCAACGGGCGGGACTTCACCAATGAGCAGTTCTTC
D: NA
size: NA
V: TRBV7-9
J: TRBJ2-1

CDR3: CASSRGGRPLNTGELFF
DNA: TGTGCCAGCAGCCGTGGCGGGAGACCCTTGAACACCGGGGAGCTGTTTTTT
D: TRBD2
size: NA
V: TRBV7-9
J: TRBJ2-2

CDR3: CASSRDYLWDEQFF
DNA: TGTGCCAGCAGCCGGGACTACCTGTGGGATGAGCAGTTCTTC
D: TRBD2
size: NA
V: TRBV27
J: TRBJ2-1

CDR3: CASSPTGLAGGGVSQYF
DNA: TGTGCCAGCAGTCCGACGGGACTAGCGGGAGGCGGGGTGTCCCAGTACTTC
D: TRBD2
size: NA
V: TRBV2
J: TRBJ2-5

CDR3: CASSPSGTGREKLFF
DNA: TGTGCCAGCAGTCCCTCAGGGACAGGGCGGGAAAAACTGTTTTTT
D: TRBD1
size: NA
V: TRBV28
J: TRBJ1-4

CDR3: CASSTGLAGNEQFF
DNA: TGTGCCAGCAGCACCGGACTAGCGGGCAATGAGCAGTTCTTC
D: TRBD2
size: NA
V: TRBV7-6
J: TRBJ2-1

CDR3: CASSRQGRSYEQYF
DNA: TGTGCCAGCAGCAGACAGGGTAGGTCCTACGAGCAGTACTTC
D: TRBD1
size: NA
V: TRBV9
J: TRBJ2-7

CDR3: CASTIQGGSDTEAFF
DNA: TGTGCCAGCACTATACAGGGTGGCTCGGACACTGAAGCTTTCTTT
D: NA
size: NA
V: TRBV27
J: TRBJ1-1

CDR3: CASSKTGTSGPEQFF
DNA: TGTGCCAGCAGTAAAACCGGGACTAGCGGCCCTGAGCAGTTCTTC
D: TRBD2
size: once
V: TRBV28
J: TRBJ2-1

CDR3: CASSETARVDTDTQYF
DNA: TGTGCCAGCAGTGAGACGGCCAGGGTGGACACAGATACGCAGTATTTT
D: NA
size: NA
V: TRBV28
J: TRBJ2-3

CDR3: CAEGGLATDTQYF
DNA: TGTGCCGAGGGGGGACTAGCAACCGATACGCAGTATTTT
D: TRBD2
size: few
V: TRBV30
J: TRBJ2-3

CDR3: CAWSLPDRDRQPQHF
DNA: TGTGCCTGGAGTCTCCCGGACAGGGACAGGCAGCCCCAGCATTTT
D: TRBD1
size: NA
V: TRBV30
J: TRBJ1-5

CDR3: CASSLAGTTTGELFF
DNA: TGTGCCAGCAGCTTGGCTGGGACTACCACCGGGGAGCTGTTTTTT
D: TRBD2
size: few
V: TRBV5-6
J: TRBJ2-2

CDR3: CASSPLLQGQDGYTF
DNA: TGTGCCAGCTCACCACTTTTACAGGGTCAGGATGGCTACACCTTC
D: NA
size: NA
V: TRBV18
J: TRBJ1-2

CDR3: CASSESGIPGYNEQFF
DNA: TGCGCCAGCAGCGAGTCCGGGATACCTGGGTACAATGAGCAGTTCTTC
D: NA
size: NA
V: TRBV5-1
J: TRBJ2-1

CDR3: CAWSVLTRGRSYEQYF
DNA: TGTGCCTGGAGTGTACTAACGAGGGGGCGCTCCTACGAGCAGTACTTC
D: TRBD1
size: NA
V: TRBV30
J: TRBJ2-7

CDR3: CASSFPGLLSGANVLTF
DNA: TGTGCCAGCAGCTTTCCAGGGCTCCTCTCTGGGGCCAACGTCCTGACTTTC
D: NA
size: NA
V: TRBV5-5
J: TRBJ2-6

CDR3: CASSPQLAGVSNEQFF
DNA: TGTGCCAGCAGCCCCCAACTAGCGGGAGTCTCCAATGAGCAGTTCTTC
D: TRBD2
size: NA
V: TRBV7-3
J: TRBJ2-1

CDR3: CAQSPLAGSNTGELFF
DNA: TGTGCCCAATCCCCACTAGCGGGGTCGAACACCGGGGAGCTGTTTTTT
D: TRBD2
size: NA
V: TRBV30
J: TRBJ2-2

CDR3: CASSFGGSQPQHF
DNA: TGTGCCAGCAGTTTTGGGGGGAGTCAGCCCCAGCATTTT
D: NA
size: NA
V: TRBV12-3/TRBV12-4
J: TRBJ1-5

CDR3: CASSPPLAGPYEQYF
DNA: TGCGCCAGCAGCCCCCCGCTAGCGGGGCCCTACGAGCAGTACTTC
D: TRBD2
size: NA
V: TRBV5-1
J: TRBJ2-7

CDR3: CASSLDQGARNSPLHF
DNA: TGTGCCAGCAGCTTAGACCAGGGGGCGAGGAATTCACCCCTCCACTTT
D: TRBD1
size: NA
V: TRBV7-2
J: TRBJ1-6

CDR3: CASSLGGQPQHF
DNA: TGTGCCAGCAGTTTGGGGGGTCAGCCCCAGCATTTT
D: NA
size: NA
V: TRBV28
J: TRBJ1-5

CDR3: CASTQQAGGSYEQYF
DNA: TGTGCCAGCACTCAACAAGCGGGAGGTTCCTACGAGCAGTACTTC
D: TRBD2
size: NA
V: TRBV28
J: TRBJ2-7

CDR3: CASSSSGGNQPQHF
DNA: TGTGCCAGCAGCTCGTCAGGGGGGAATCAGCCCCAGCATTTT
D: TRBD1
size: NA
V: TRBV7-2
J: TRBJ1-5

CDR3: CASSEGHGYGYTF
DNA: TGCGCCAGCAGTGAGGGACATGGCTATGGCTACACCTTC
D: NA
size: many
V: TRBV10-1
J: TRBJ1-2

CDR3: CASSSWTSGRNTGELFF
DNA: TGTGCCAGCAGCTCTTGGACTAGCGGGAGAAATACCGGGGAGCTGTTTTTT
D: TRBD2
size: NA
V: TRBV7-6
J: TRBJ2-2

CDR3: CASSPGTTDEAQHF
DNA: TGTGCCAGCAGCCCGGGCACGACAGACGAGGCCCAGCATTTT
D: NA
size: NA
V: TRBV11-2
J: TRBJ1-5

CDR3: CATREGLYTEAFF
DNA: TGTGCCACTAGGGAGGGCCTGTACACTGAAGCTTTCTTT
D: NA
size: NA
V: TRBV6-5
J: TRBJ1-1

CDR3: CASAPGSANQPQHF
DNA: TGTGCCAGCGCCCCCGGGTCGGCAAATCAGCCCCAGCATTTT
D: NA
size: NA
V: TRBV2
J: TRBJ1-5

CDR3: CAAGSTDTQYF
DNA: TGTGCCGCCGGGAGCACAGATACGCAGTATTTT
D: NA
size: once
V: TRBV10-3
J: TRBJ2-3

CDR3: CASSPRPGMGTEAFF
DNA: TGTGCCAGTAGTCCTCGCCCAGGTATGGGCACTGAAGCTTTCTTT
D: NA
size: NA
V: TRBV19
J: TRBJ1-1

CDR3: CASSQGVKWRAYPSYEQYF
DNA: TGCGCCAGCAGCCAAGGTGTAAAGTGGCGGGCTTACCCCTCCTACGAGCAGTACTTC
D: NA
size: NA
V: TRBV4-3
J: TRBJ2-7

CDR3: CASSPARDEQFF
DNA: TGTGCCAGCAGTCCAGCTAGAGATGAGCAGTTCTTC
D: NA
size: NA
V: TRBV28
J: TRBJ2-1

CDR3: CAISRDRGYEQYF
DNA: TGTGCCATCTCACGGGACAGGGGATACGAGCAGTACTTC
D: TRBD1
size: NA
V: TRBV10-3
J: TRBJ2-7

CDR3: CASSPTGLAGRREQFF
DNA: TGTGCCAGCTCACCGACGGGACTAGCGGGACGACGGGAACAGTTCTTC
D: TRBD2
size: NA
V: TRBV18
J: TRBJ2-1

CDR3: CASKVRQGDTGELFF
DNA: TGTGCCAGCAAGGTTCGGCAGGGTGACACCGGGGAGCTGTTTTTT
D: NA
size: few
V: TRBV28
J: TRBJ2-2

CDR3: CASFATPGQANQPQHF
DNA: TGTGCCAGCTTTGCGACGCCGGGACAAGCCAATCAGCCCCAGCATTTT
D: NA
size: NA
V: TRBV19
J: TRBJ1-5

CDR3: CASSLSGQTKNTEAFF
DNA: TGTGCCAGCAGTTTATCTGGGCAGACTAAGAACACTGAAGCTTTCTTT
D: NA
size: NA
V: TRBV27
J: TRBJ1-1